This T cell receptor (beta chain) was sequenced in a study of beta chain features in type 1 diabetes (dated by TCRdb to the late 2010s). At the level of the whole study: Patients and healthy donors did not differ in mean age, gender distribution, total cell number or subset yield. A total of under 140,000,000 sorted cells were examined across all samples, and the number of cells per subset was strongly correlated with RNA yield. In the study, recently diagnosed type 1 diabetes patients and matched healthy donors were compared on the TCRB repertoires of their sorted circulating CD4+ T cell subsets. Regulatory and stem cell-like memory subsets were isolated from only 8 patients and roughly eight healthy donors, whereas naive and central memory subsets came from all 30 or so donors. Summary of the overall study and its limitations: HLA sub-analyses involved small numbers of individuals, so any influence of HLA type on TCRB rearrangement remained unresolved. In all four CD4+ subsets, TCRB CDR3 length was moderately but significantly shorter in type 1 diabetes patients. Naive, central memory and regulatory TCRB repertoires appeared to be more similar among patients than among healthy donors. Because cDNA was sequenced instead of genomic DNA, highly expressing activated cells could be over-represented, though the groups showed no difference in activation or CD3 levels. Shorter templates might have been favored by PCR, but patient and control samples were amplified and corrected together, so both groups would have been affected equally by any skew. At VDJ recombination sites, patients with type 1 diabetes made fewer insertions and deleted more nucleotides, a pattern implying thymic rearrangement abnormalities.

The entire isolated RNA was reverse transcribed using the High Capacity cDNA Reverse Transcription Kit, and thus expressed TCRB transcripts were sequenced. Deep immunoSEQ sequencing was performed on naive, central memory and regulatory T cell samples, with an average of roughly 3.5 million total reads per sample. Sorted cells were lysed in RLT buffer and RNA was extracted with DNase-treated RNeasy Micro or Mini kits, depending on cell number. To prevent cross-contamination, every cell subset was processed on its own, while patient and healthy donor samples were processed together. The immunoSEQ multiplex PCR was used to amplify TCRB sequences from cDNA, generating 87-bp fragments that spanned the CDR3 region. Sequencing of the amplicons was performed on the Illumina HiSeq platform. On the authors' methods: PCR bias was corrected computationally using synthetic template baselines, and reads within Hamming distance 2 were collapsed, with unmergeable singletons discarded. By aligning reads against IMGT, V, D and J genes, CDR3 length, and insertions or deletions at six rearrangement sites were assigned. Clonotype counts were normalized to sorted cell number within each subset before computing true diversity and Gini coefficients with the tcR R package. The overlap coefficient, calculated on TCRB nucleotide sequences, was used to quantify repertoire sharing. As a proxy for the pre-selection repertoire, out-of-frame TCRB sequences from naive cells were analyzed. In TCRdb, the immuneACCESS table is reduced to in-frame sequences with V and J assigned. These tables do not hold every clone; where another copy was compared, an unresolved V gene accounts for under half, and the others remain unexplained. V, J and clone size are taken as reported in that table, and D and trimming were inferred from the DNA itself. The sample yields some 660,000 clones; about 14% were counted once. The top ten clonotypes cover just under 0.04% of the sample.

Points on this clone: No antigen is known for it. No quality values exist for individual bases; no much larger clone is one base distant.

Each donor gave one peripheral blood draw, about 110 mL on average, collected into heparinised tubes. Naive, central memory, regulatory and stem cell-like memory CD4+ T cells were sorted on a BD FACSAria II using a panel including CD45RO, CCR7, CD25, CD127, CD95 and CD27. Every sorted population had a purity above 95%. PBMCs were separated immediately by Lymphoprep density gradient centrifugation and were stained directly, without being cultured. Samples were stained and sorted in pairs, with one healthy donor and one patient per experiment, so that batch effects were minimized. The sequencing sample was made of naive CD4+ T cells from blood. Explained via the paper, the cell subset or site label denotes: true naive CD4+ T cells. The TCR comes from a man between 18 and 29 years old with type 1 diabetes.

At the DNA level, the sequence is TGCAGCGTTGAAGACAGGGGGCCAGATACGCAGTATTTT. Translated, this gives CSVEDRGPDTQYF. The chain is encoded by TRBV29-1 joined to TRBJ2-3; 8 central bases correspond to TRBD1. From its cysteine to its phenylalanine, the CDR3 spans 13 amino acids. Left in the record is the CDR3 DNA by itself, 39 bases read in frame from the first base. According to the germline V gene, CDR1 reads SQVTM and CDR2 reads ANQGSEA. Germline trimming amounts to 0 bases on V and 4 bases on J, with 0 as the count of junction bases outside the gene matches.